This TCR beta chain was sequenced in a study of T cells in Graves' hyperthyroidism and ophthalmopathy (dated by TCRdb to about 2019). A note on the overall study: Peripheral blood was collected at initial diagnosis, before any treatment. The paper describes TCR Vbeta CDR3 sequencing of 135 peripheral blood samples, made up of 43 ophthalmopathy patients, some 76 hyperthyroidism patients and 17 progressor patients. In several Graves' hyperthyroidism patients, the study also compared T-cell repertoires from thyroid tissue with T-cell repertoires from blood. An independent validation cohort of around 19 hyperthyroidism patients and 17 patients who later progressed to ophthalmopathy tested prospective prediction of ophthalmopathy. To identify distinguishing TCR V-J signatures, a discovery cohort of roughly 100 patients was used, comprising 43 with Graves' ophthalmopathy and around 57 with stable Graves' hyperthyroidism. The 100 discovery patients were randomly split 7:3 into training and test sets. Once sampling was done, hyperthyroidism patients were given methimazole at a starting dose of 30 mg daily, whereas ophthalmopathy patients were given high-dose intravenous methylprednisolone. The full study reports these points: Most expanded thyroid clonotypes (frequency above 0.001) were also found in blood, which suggests that blood repertoires may mirror thyroid immune responses. In validation, the model predicted progression to ophthalmopathy with just under 71% sensitivity and approximately 74% specificity, a median of around six months before onset. Sample size was not statistically predetermined, and blinding of investigators to group allocation was not performed. In cross-validation, a model built on a 13 V-J signature told ophthalmopathy apart from stable hyperthyroidism with under 90% sensitivity and around 84% specificity, and in testing the same model reached 80%/75%.

Stable Graves' hyperthyroidism was defined as no progression to ophthalmopathy during 18 months of follow-up. The hyperthyroidism patients were between 18 and 65 years old and newly diagnosed, with a disease duration of less than 2 months. Any patient with an uncontrolled infection, another autoimmune disease, pregnancy or lactation was excluded. Diagnoses were established on the basis of clinical symptoms, serum thyroxine and TRAb, thyroid ultrasound, and orbital computed tomography. PBMCs were separated from approximately 9.9 ml of fresh peripheral blood using Ficoll-Paque density gradient centrifugation. Total RNA was extracted with Trizol reagent, and quality was checked on an Agilent 2100 Bioanalyzer. According to the germline V gene, CDR1 reads ENHRY and CDR2 reads SYGVKD. The CDR3 sequence holds 13 residues, the cysteine and phenylalanine included. Only the CDR3 part of the read is kept: 39 bases, read in frame from the first base. V loses 2 bases, J loses 0 bases, and the germline ends lie 4 bases apart.

For this clonotype: This clone's antigen is unknown. Just one base apart from a much larger clone, this may be a read error.

The TCR beta CDR3 regions were amplified from RNA transcripts. The TCR CDR3 was subjected to a first round of RT-PCR using the HTBI primer set and the Qiagen OneStep RT-PCR kit. Libraries were constructed in a second round of multiplex PCR, after which size selection and purification were carried out. The libraries were sequenced on an Illumina HiSeq2000 using paired-end 100 bp reads. Turning to the authors' computational methods: SOAPnuke was used to process the raw data, removing reads that contained adapters or uncalled bases, had a mean Phred below 15, or lacked an exact match to the constant primer or identifier. High-quality paired reads were merged using COPE v1.2.5, and each unique nucleotide sequence was defined as a clonotype. MiTCR v1.1 was used to align clonotypes to the IMGT TRBV, TRBD and TRBJ reference segments. The analysis was restricted to V-J combinations with a frequency above 0.0001, which together covered 99% to 99.2% of the repertoires. A TCS score was defined as the ratio of F50 (clonal expansion) to E x V (chaos), with BLOSUM62-based TCRdist applied between CDR3 peptides within each V-J. Welch's t-statistics and random forest reduced fewer than 600 V-J features to 13, which were used in a naive Bayes classifier (R e1071). The raw public data were reprocessed by TCRdb itself: fastp quality trimming at Q25, MiXCR clonotype calling, in-frame beta chains only. When rows share a CDR3 protein, they turn into one entry using the most common DNA and genes. TCRdb, rather than the study authors, made the V and J calls. This sample gives hundreds of thousands of distinct CDR3 sequences in total; approximately 14% of them show up just once. The ten largest make up less than 15% of the sample.

The sequence came from a woman between 18 and 29 years old with Graves' hyperthyroidism. This chain is built from TRBV10-3 and TRBJ1-1; the D gene cannot be named for sure. Specimen: blood. The nucleotides read TGTGCCATCAGTGAGGTGGTGAACACTGAAGCTTTCTTT. This encodes CAISEVVNTEAFF.